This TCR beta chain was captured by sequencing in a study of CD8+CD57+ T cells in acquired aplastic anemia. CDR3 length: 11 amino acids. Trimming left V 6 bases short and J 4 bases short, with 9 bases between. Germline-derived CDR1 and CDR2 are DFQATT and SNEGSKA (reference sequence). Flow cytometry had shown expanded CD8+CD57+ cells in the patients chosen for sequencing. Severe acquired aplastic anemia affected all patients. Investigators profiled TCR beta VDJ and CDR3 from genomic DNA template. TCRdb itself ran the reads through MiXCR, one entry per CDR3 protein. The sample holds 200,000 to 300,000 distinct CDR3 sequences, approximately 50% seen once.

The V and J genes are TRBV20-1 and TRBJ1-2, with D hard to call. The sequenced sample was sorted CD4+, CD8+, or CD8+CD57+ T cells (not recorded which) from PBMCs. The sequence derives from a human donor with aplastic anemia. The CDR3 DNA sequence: TGCAGTGCCCATCAGGTCTATGGCTACACCTTC. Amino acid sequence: CSAHQVYGYTF.